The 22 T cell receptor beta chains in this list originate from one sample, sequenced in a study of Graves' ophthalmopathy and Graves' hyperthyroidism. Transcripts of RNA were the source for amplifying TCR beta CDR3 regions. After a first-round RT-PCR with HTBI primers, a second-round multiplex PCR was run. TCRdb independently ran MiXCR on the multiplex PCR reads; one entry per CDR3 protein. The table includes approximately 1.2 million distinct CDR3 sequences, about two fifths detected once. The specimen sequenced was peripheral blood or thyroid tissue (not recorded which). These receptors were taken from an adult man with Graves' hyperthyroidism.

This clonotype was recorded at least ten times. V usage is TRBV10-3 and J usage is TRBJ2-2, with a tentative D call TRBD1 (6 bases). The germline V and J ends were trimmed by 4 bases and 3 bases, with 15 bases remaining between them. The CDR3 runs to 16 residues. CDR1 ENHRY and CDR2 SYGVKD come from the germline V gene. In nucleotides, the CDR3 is TGTGCCATCAGTGGGGACAAGGAAGGGTACACCGGGGAGCTGTTTTTT. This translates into CAISGDKEGYTGELFF.

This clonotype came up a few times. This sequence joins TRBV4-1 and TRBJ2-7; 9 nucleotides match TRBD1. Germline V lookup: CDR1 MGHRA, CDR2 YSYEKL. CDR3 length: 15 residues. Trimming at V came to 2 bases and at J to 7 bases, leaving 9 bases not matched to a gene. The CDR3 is CASSQLWTGDQEQYF. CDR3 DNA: TGCGCCAGCAGCCAACTTTGGACAGGGGACCAGGAGCAGTACTTC.

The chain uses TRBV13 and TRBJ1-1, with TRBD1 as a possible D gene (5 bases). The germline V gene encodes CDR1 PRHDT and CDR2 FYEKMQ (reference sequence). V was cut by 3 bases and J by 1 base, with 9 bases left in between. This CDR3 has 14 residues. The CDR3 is CASSFGGENTEAFF. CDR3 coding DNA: TGTGCCAGCAGCTTCGGGGGTGAGAACACTGAAGCTTTCTTT.

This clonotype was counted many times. The CDR3 loop is CAISDFPNNEKLFF. CDR3 nucleotides: TGTGCCATCAGTGATTTCCCCAATAATGAAAAACTGTTTTTT. The rearrangement joins TRBV10-3 to TRBJ1-4, with unresolved D. V was clipped by 3 bases and J by 4 bases, with 9 bases between them. The CDR3 length is 14 residues. Germline CDR1 is ENHRY and CDR2 is SYGVKD.

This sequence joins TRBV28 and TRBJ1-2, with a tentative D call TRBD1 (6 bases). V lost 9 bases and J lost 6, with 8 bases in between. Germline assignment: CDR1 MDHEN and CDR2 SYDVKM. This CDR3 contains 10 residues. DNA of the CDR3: TGTGCCAGTCAGGGGAATGGCTACACCTTC. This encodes CASQGNGYTF.

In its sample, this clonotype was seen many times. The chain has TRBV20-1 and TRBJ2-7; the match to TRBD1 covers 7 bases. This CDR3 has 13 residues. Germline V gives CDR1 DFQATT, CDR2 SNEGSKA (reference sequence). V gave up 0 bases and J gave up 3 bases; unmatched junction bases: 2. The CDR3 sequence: CSARDGTVYEQYF. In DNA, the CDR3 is TGCAGTGCTAGAGATGGGACAGTCTACGAGCAGTACTTC.

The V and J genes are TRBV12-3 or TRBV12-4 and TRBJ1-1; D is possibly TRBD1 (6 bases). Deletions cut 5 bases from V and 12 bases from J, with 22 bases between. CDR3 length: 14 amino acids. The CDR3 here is CASSQGGGGQGPFF. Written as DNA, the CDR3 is TGTGCCAGCAGTCAAGGGGGGGGAGGCCAAGGTCCTTTCTTT.

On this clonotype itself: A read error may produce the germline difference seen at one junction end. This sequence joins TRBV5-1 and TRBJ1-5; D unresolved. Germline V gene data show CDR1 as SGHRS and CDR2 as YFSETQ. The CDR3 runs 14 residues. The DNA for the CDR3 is TGCGCCAGCAACTTGGAGCCAGCGCGGCAGCCCCCGCATTTT. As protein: CASNLEPARQPPHF.

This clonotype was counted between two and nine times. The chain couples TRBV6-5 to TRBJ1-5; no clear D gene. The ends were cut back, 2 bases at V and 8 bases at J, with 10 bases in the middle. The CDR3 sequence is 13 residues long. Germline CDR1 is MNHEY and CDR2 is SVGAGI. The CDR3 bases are TGTGCCAGCAGTTACGCAACCTGGGAGCCCCAGCATTTT. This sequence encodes CASSYATWEPQHF.

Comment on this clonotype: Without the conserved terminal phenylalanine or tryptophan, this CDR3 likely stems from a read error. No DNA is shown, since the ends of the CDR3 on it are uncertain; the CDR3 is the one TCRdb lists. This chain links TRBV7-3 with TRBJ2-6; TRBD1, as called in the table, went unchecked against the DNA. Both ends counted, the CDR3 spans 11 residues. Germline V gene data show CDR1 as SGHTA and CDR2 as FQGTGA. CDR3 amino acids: CASSRGRPRNT.

The CDR3 DNA reads TGCGCCAGCAGCCAAGTGAGGAGCGACTCCTACGAGCAGTACTTC. Translating gives CASSQVRSDSYEQYF. The chain recombines TRBV4-1 with TRBJ2-7; D unclear. Germline lookup yields CDR1 MGHRA and CDR2 YSYEKL. This CDR3 region has 15 residues. The V and J ends lost 1 base and 0 bases respectively, with 10 bases between them.

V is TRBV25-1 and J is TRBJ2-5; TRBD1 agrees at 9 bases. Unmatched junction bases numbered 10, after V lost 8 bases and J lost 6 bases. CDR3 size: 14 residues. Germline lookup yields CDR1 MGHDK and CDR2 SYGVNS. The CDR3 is CASRGGTGTKTQYF. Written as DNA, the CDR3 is TGTGCCAGCCGAGGGGGGACAGGGACGAAGACCCAGTACTTC.

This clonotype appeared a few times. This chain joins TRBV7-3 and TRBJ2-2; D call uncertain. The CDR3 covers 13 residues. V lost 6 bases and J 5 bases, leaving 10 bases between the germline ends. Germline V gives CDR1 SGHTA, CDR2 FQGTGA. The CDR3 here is CASRNLGTGELFF. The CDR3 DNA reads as TGTGCCAGCAGAAATTTAGGGACCGGGGAGCTGTTTTTT.

The CDR3 loop reads CSARKGTSVSYEQYF. CDR3 nucleotide sequence: TGCAGTGCAAGGAAAGGGACTAGCGTATCCTACGAGCAGTACTTC. J is TRBJ2-7 and V is TRBV20-1; 10 bases match TRBD2. The CDR3 is 15 residues long. With 6 bases clipped from V and 1 base from J, the junction kept 9 bases outside the gene matches. Germline CDR1 DFQATT, CDR2 SNEGSKA (reference sequence).

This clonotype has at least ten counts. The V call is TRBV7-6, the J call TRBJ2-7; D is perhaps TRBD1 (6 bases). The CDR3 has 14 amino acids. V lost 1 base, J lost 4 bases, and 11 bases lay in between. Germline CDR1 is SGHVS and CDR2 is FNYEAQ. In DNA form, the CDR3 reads TGTGCCAGCAGCTTAGGACAGGTCCCTTACGAGCAGTACTTC. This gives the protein CASSLGQVPYEQYF. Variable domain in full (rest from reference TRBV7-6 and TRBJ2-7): GAGVSQSPRYKVTKRGQDVALRCDPISGHVSLYWYRQALGQGPEFLTYFNYEAQQDKSGLPNDRFSAERPEGSISTLTIQRTEQRDSAMYRCASSLGQVPYEQYFGPGTRLTVT.

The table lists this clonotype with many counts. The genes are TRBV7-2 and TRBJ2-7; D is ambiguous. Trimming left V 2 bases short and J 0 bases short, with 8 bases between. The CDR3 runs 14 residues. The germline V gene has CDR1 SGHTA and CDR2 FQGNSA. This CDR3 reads CASSLSLGSYEQYF. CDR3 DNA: TGTGCCAGCAGCTTATCGCTAGGCTCCTACGAGCAGTACTTC.

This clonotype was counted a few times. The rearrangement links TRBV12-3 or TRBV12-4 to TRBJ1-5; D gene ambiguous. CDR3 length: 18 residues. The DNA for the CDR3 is TGTGCTAGTGGTCCAATCGTGGCAGCGGCCTATAGCAATCAGCCCCAGCATTTT. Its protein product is CASGPIVAAAYSNQPQHF.

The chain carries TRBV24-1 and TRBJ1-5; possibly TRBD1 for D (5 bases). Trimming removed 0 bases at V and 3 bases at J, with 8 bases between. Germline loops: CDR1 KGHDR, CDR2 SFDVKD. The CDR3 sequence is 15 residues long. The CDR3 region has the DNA TGTGCCACCAGTGATTTGACAGGAGACAATCAGCCCCAGCATTTT. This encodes CATSDLTGDNQPQHF.

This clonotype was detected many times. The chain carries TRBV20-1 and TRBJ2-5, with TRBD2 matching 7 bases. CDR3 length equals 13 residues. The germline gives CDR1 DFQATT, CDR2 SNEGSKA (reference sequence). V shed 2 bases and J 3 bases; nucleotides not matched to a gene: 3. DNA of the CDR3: TGCAGTGCTAGAAAAGCGGGGAAAGAGACCCAGTACTTC. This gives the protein CSARKAGKETQYF.

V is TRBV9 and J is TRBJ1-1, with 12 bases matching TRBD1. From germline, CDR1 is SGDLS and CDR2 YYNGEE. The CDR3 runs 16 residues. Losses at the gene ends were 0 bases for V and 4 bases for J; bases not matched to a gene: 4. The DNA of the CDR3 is TGTGCCAGCAGCGTAGGACTGGGACAGGGGGCCACTGAAGCTTTCTTT. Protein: CASSVGLGQGATEAFF.

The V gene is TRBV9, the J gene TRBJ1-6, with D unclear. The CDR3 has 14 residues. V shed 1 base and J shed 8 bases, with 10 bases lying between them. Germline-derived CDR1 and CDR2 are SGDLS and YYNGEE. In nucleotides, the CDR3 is TGTGCCAGCAGCGTATCTGGGGTAGATTCACCCCTCCACTTT. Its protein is CASSVSGVDSPLHF.

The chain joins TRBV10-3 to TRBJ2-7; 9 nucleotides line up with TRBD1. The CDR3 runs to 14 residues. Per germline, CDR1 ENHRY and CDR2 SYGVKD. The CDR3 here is CVSRRGTGFYEQYF. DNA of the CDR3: TGTGTCAGCAGGAGAGGGACAGGGTTCTACGAGCAGTACTTC.